In this sample, the clone carrying this T cell receptor beta chain turned up many times. Its antigen is currently unknown. The sample belongs to a study of radiotherapy plus CTLA-4 blockade in lung cancer. The study, taken as a whole, reports: Reports state that early shifts in blood T cell clones, with interferon-beta, best predicted response. After treatment with radiotherapy plus ipilimumab, TCR clones that came from the tumor expanded in blood.

Lung cancer patients with chemo-refractory metastatic non-small-cell disease were given focal radiation plus CTLA-4 blockade with ipilimumab. Measured with immunoSEQ multiplex PCR; TCRdb has only the in-frame clones, and not every one. The sample lists some 80,000 clones; under 80% were seen once. The germline gives CDR1 LNHDA, CDR2 SQIVND (reference sequence). CDR3 length: 15 amino acids. Trimming cost V 1 base and J 4 bases, with 13 bases left between them. The clonotype was recovered from a human donor with non-small cell lung cancer whose response to radiotherapy plus ipilimumab could not be evaluated. Some clones in this sample may be carry-over from other donors' samples. The chain links TRBV19 to TRBJ1-1, with D hard to call. Specimen: peripheral blood, collected from a patient treated with radiotherapy plus ipilimumab. CDR3 bases: TGTGCCAGTAGTATAGCCCGAGGGAGGAGCACTGAAGCTTTCTTT. Amino acids: CASSIARGRSTEAFF.